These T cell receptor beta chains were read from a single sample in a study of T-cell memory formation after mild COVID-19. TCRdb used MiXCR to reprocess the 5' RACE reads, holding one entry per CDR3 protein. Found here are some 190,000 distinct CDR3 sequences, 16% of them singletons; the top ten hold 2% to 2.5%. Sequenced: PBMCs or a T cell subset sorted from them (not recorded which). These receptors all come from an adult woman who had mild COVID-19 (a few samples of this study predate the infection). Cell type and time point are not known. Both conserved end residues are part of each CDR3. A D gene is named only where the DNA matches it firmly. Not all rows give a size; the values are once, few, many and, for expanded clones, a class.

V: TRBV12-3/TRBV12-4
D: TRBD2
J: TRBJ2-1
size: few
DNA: TGTGCCAGCAGTCGCGGGACTAGCGGGAATCTAGATGAGCAGTTCTTC
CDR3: CASSRGTSGNLDEQFF

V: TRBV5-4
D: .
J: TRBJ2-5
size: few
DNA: TGTGCCAGCGCCAAAGAGGGGGACTCTCGTAGGGAGACCCAGTACTTC
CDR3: CASAKEGDSRRETQYF

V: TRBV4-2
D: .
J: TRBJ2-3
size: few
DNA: TGTGCCAGCAGCCACCCAGGGGCTGATACGCAGTATTTT
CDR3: CASSHPGADTQYF

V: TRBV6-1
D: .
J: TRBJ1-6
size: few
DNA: TGTGCCAGCACCCTGGGGCGGGGAACTATTTCACCCCTCCACTTT
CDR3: CASTLGRGTISPLHF

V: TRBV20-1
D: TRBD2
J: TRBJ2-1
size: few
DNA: TGCAGTGCTAGAGGTCCGCTAGCGGGGGTTGTATACAATGAGCAGTTCTTC
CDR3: CSARGPLAGVVYNEQFF

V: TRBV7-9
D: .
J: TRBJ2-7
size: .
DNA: TGTGCCAGCAGCTTCGGGATCCTCACCTACGAGCAGTACTTC
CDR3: CASSFGILTYEQYF

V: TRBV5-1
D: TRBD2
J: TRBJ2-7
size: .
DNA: TGCGCCAGCAGCATTCTCCTCGGGGGGGGCGAGCAGTACTTC
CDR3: CASSILLGGGEQYF

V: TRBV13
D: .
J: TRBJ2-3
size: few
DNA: TGTGCCAGCAGCTCCTCTCCCCTATTTACTAGCACAGATACGCAGTATTTT
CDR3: CASSSSPLFTSTDTQYF

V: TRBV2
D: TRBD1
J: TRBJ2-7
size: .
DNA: TGTGCCAGCACTCCAGGGGGAGTGGGGCACGAGCAGTACTTC
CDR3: CASTPGGVGHEQYF

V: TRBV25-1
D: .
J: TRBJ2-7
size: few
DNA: TGTGCCAGCAGTGAATCTCAGGATGGCGTACAGGAGCAGTACTTC
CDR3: CASSESQDGVQEQYF

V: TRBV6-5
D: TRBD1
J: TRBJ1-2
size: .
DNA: TGTGCCAGCAGTTACGGGGACAGCCATTTCTATGGCTACACCTTC
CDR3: CASSYGDSHFYGYTF

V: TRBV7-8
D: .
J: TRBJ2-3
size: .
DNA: TGTGCCAGCAGCTTAGTAGAGGCTACGCAGTATTTT
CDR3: CASSLVEATQYF

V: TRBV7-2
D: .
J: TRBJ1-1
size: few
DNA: TGTGCCAGCAGCTTAGCTCTACGGGGGAACACTGAAGCTTTCTTT
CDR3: CASSLALRGNTEAFF

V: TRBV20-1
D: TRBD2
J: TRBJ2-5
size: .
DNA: TGCAGTGCTAGACCGGGACTAGGGGTGGAGACCCAGTACTTC
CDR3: CSARPGLGVETQYF

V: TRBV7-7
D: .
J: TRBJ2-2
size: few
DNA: TGTGCTAGCAGCTTCCAACGTACCGGGGAGCTGTTTTTT
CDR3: CASSFQRTGELFF

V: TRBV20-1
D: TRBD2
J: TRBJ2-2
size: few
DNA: TGCAGTGCCCCAACTAGCGGGGCGACCGGGGAGCTGTTTTTT
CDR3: CSAPTSGATGELFF

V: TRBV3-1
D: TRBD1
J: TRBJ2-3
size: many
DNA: TGTGCCAGCAGCCAAGGGACAGGGCCCAAGTATTTT
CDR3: CASSQGTGPKYF

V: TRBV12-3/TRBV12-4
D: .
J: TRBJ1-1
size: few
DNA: TGTGCCAGCAGTTTTAGGGGACAAGGCGCTGAAGCTTTCTTT
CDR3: CASSFRGQGAEAFF

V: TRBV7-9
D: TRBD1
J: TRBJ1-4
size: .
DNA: TGTGCCAGCAGTAAACAGGGGACAACTAATGAAAAACTGTTTTTT
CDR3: CASSKQGTTNEKLFF

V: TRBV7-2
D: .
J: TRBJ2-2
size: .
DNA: TGTGCCAGCAGCCCCCGGATAGCGAGAAACACCGGGGAGCTGTTTTTT
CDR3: CASSPRIARNTGELFF

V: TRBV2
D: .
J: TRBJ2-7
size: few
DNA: TGTGCCAGCAGTTTCGATGGCTACGAGCAGTACTTC
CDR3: CASSFDGYEQYF

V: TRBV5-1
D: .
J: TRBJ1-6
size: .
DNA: TGCGCCAGCAGCTTGGGGACAGCCCGTGGGGCTAATTCACCCCTCCACTTT
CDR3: CASSLGTARGANSPLHF

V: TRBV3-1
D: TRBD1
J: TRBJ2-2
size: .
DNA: TGTGCCAGCAGCGAAGGGGACAGGGCCTCCGGGGAGCTGTTTTTT
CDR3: CASSEGDRASGELFF

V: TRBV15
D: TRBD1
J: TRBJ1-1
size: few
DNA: TGTGCCACCAGCAGAGATCCGGGACAGGCTGAAGCTTTCTTT
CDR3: CATSRDPGQAEAFF

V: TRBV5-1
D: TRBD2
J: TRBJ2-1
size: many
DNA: TGCGCCAGCAGCTTAACCGGGACTACCTACAATGAGCAGTTCTTC
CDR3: CASSLTGTTYNEQFF

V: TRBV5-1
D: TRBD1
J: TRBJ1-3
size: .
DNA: TGCGCCAGCAGGCCGGACAGGCAGTACTCTGGAAACACCATATATTTT
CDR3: CASRPDRQYSGNTIYF

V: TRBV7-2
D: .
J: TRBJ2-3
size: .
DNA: TGTGCCAGCAGCCCGTCTGGAGAGAGCACAGATACGCAGTATTTT
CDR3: CASSPSGESTDTQYF

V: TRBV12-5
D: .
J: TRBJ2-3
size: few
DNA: TGTGCTAGTGGTTCCCCTCCACGGACCAGTTCAGATACGCAGTATTTT
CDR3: CASGSPPRTSSDTQYF

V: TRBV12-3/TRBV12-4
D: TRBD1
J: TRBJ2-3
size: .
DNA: TGTGCCAGCAGTTTCCCCCAGGGGGCCAGCACAGATACGCAGTATTTT
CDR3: CASSFPQGASTDTQYF

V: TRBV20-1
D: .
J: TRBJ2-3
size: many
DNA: TGCAGTGTAGGGGGTGGCACAGATACGCAGTATTTT
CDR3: CSVGGGTDTQYF

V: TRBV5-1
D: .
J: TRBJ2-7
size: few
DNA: TGCGCCAGCAGTTTACAGGAATCCTACGAGCAGTACTTC
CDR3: CASSLQESYEQYF

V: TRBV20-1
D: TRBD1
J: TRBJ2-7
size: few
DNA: TGCAGTGCTAGAGTACCAGGGACAGGGATCTCCTACGAGCAGTACTTC
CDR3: CSARVPGTGISYEQYF

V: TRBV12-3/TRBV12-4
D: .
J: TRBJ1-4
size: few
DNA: TGTGCCAGCAGTTTTATTTCGGCCGGGCAGGGAGAACTGTTTTTT
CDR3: CASSFISAGQGELFF

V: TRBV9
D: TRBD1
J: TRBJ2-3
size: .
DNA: TGTGCCAGCAGCGCCCGACAGGGGGGGATGGATACGCAGTATTTT
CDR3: CASSARQGGMDTQYF

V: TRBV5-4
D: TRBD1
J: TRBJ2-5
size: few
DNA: TGTGCCAGCAGCAGGGACAGGGGGCGACAGACCCAGTACTTC
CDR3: CASSRDRGRQTQYF

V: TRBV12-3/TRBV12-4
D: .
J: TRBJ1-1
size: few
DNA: TGTGCCAGCAGTTGGTGGGGGGGGACTGAAGCTTTCTTT
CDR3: CASSWWGGTEAFF